This T cell receptor (beta chain) was sequenced for a study of immune cell composition in non-small cell lung cancer. On this clone: Its antigen remains unidentified.

Clones were read by immunoSEQ multiplex PCR, and TCRdb kept only the in-frame ones, dropping some. The sample holds over 1,500 clones, 78% seen once. Trimming removed 4 bases from V and 9 bases from J; junction bases left unmatched: 5. The germline CDR1 and CDR2 sequences are SGHKS and YYEKEE (reference sequence). The CDR3 has 12 amino acids. Frozen unsorted single-cell suspensions supplied the genomic DNA. Study conclusions and caveats: TIL tumour reactivity correlated with maximal tumour-associated clone frequency in adenocarcinoma.

This sample also appeared in a second study, on CD4 T cells in lung cancer.

What was sequenced was lung tumor tissue. The genes are TRBV5-5 and TRBJ1-2; 8 bases agree with TRBD1. This receptor was obtained from a human donor with non-small cell lung cancer. The CDR3 loop is CASSLGQGRYTF. Written as DNA, the CDR3 is TGTGCCAGCAGCCTCGGACAGGGACGCTACACCTTC. The whole variable domain, filled in from reference TRBV5-5 and TRBJ1-2, reads DAGVTQSPTHLIKTRGQQVTLRCSPISGHKSVSWYQQVLGQGPQFIFQYYEKEERGRGNFPDRFSARQFPNYSSELNVNALLLGDSALYLCASSLGQGRYTFGSGTRLTVV.